This TCR beta chain was found in a study of blood T cells in healthy people across ages (dated by TCRdb to 2013 to 2016). As for the study more broadly: In model experiments, template switching captured roughly one uniquely barcoded TCR beta cDNA molecule for every two T cells. Donors were grouped into four age groups: young (average 16 years), middle-aged (approximately 41), aged (about 60) and long-lived (approximately 78). The study measured age-related changes in TCR beta repertoire diversity using deep sequencing normalized with unique cDNA molecular identifiers. Two additional independent replicas of 1 million unique cDNA reads from the same blood draw were analyzed for two donors (one aged 18 to 30 and one aged 80 or older).

Library prep was done by 5' RACE. Sequencer: Illumina HiSeq 2500. A second roughly 7 to 12 cycle PCR used a sample-barcoded 5' primer and a J-beta primer mix. Each TCR beta cDNA molecule received a unique molecular identifier from a template-switch 5' adaptor carrying 12 random nucleotides. Each sample yielded at least 2.5 million CDR3-containing paired-end reads. The Mint cDNA synthesis kit, primed by a TRBC-specific oligonucleotide, was used to synthesize first-strand cDNA from all RNA. Following uracil-DNA glycosylase treatment, a first 18-cycle PCR with universal primers M1SS and BC2_uni_R was performed on all cDNA. As for how the authors treated the data: Normalization of each sample was performed by random selection of 1 million high-quality reads, each carrying a distinct molecular identifier. Reads with shared molecular identifiers were discarded instead of being binned into consensus sequences. MiTCR, with a Q25 quality threshold and the strictest error-elimination algorithm, was used for CDR3 identification, clonotype clustering and error correction. A nonparametric unseen species model with Euler transformation was used to estimate a lower bound on total TCR beta diversity. Starting from the raw public reads, TCRdb applied fastp trimming at Q25, assembled clones with MiXCR and retained in-frame beta chains. Every entry covers one CDR3 protein and lists the most common genes and DNA from its rows. The V and J calls were not made by the authors but by TCRdb's processing. This sample holds fewer than 650,000 distinct CDR3 sequences; about 28% were observed only once. The ten largest make up over 3.5% of the sample.

The CDR1 and CDR2 encoded by the germline V gene (reference sequence) are SEHNR and FQNEAQ. The CDR3 runs 14 residues from the cysteine to the phenylalanine. The kept DNA is CDR3 alone, 42 bases in frame from the first base. A distance of 10 bases separates the germline ends of V and J, which lose 1 base and 4 bases respectively. With respect to this clonotype: This clone's antigen is unknown. Qualities for individual bases were not recorded, and no much larger clone is one base off.

Donors were 30 to 45 systemically healthy Caucasian individuals from Russia aged roughly 6 to 90 years. Ten milliliters of peripheral blood were drawn from each donor into EDTA-treated Vacutainer tubes. Ficoll-Paque density-gradient centrifugation was used to isolate PBMCs, with at least 7 million per sample. Trizol reagent was used to extract total RNA from the PBMCs, yielding at least 6 micrograms per sample. For every donor, flow cytometry on a PBMC aliquot measured the percentage of naive CD45RAhigh/CD27high T cells. The research as a whole found: Because the CMV infection status of the donors was unknown, age-related changes in expanded clonotypes may potentially have been confounded. A strong correlation was found between observed TCR beta diversity and the percentage of naive T cells measured by flow cytometry. Total diversity estimates from one million sequenced T cells were considered lower bounds and underestimates. As age increased, observed TCR beta diversity per million T cells dropped in a roughly linear way, and a significant reduction was already evident by age 40. Conclusive comparison of naive and antigen-experienced compartments was prevented by the profiling of bulk unsorted PBMCs. Compared with the aged group, the long-lived group had more naive CD4+ T cells, fewer expanded clones and increased TCR diversity, a pattern suggesting age selection.

These same data were also listed under a study on T cells of mothers and their children. The second study's paper adds: The donors were nine systemically healthy Caucasian individuals, made up of three mothers and their six children. cDNA synthesis used all of the extracted RNA, with 1.5 ug of RNA in each 15 ul reaction. In the second PCR, the M1S primer introduced both the sample barcodes and 2-4 random nucleotides. Over 9 million TCR beta CDR3 reads came from each mother, compared with 3.3 million or so reads from each child. Thymic selection shapes the output of TCR recombination in a similar way in related and unrelated pairs, and inherited differences have a minor effect. Normalized repertoire overlap in related mother-child pairs was always slightly higher than in unrelated mother-child pairs, but the difference was never significant. No persistent microchimeric T cell clones were found, with a detection sensitivity of around 100 clones per million clonotypes. Deep NGS was used in the study to compare the TCR beta repertoires of mothers and children and to look for features that separate related mother-child pairs from unrelated individuals. Mothers averaged 40 +/- 4 years of age and children averaged around 10 +/- 4 years. Libraries were sequenced on Illumina HiSeq 2000 with 100+100 nt paired-end reads after adapter ligation with NEBNext reagents. Mother and child libraries were prepared a month apart and sequenced in separate runs to prevent cross-contamination. For each donor, somewhere between about 450,000 and 2,000,000 distinct TCR beta clonotypes were identified. Naive TCR beta clonotypes were estimated from low-frequency clonotypes matched to each donor's FACS-determined naive share, without sorting.

The receptor was isolated from a boy aged 2 to 10 in good health. The sequence joins TRBV7-9 to TRBJ1-1, with the D gene too uncertain to name. What was sequenced was blood. The encoded CDR3 is CASSLGGYATEAFF. Here is the DNA: TGTGCCAGCAGCTTAGGCGGGTACGCCACTGAAGCTTTCTTT.